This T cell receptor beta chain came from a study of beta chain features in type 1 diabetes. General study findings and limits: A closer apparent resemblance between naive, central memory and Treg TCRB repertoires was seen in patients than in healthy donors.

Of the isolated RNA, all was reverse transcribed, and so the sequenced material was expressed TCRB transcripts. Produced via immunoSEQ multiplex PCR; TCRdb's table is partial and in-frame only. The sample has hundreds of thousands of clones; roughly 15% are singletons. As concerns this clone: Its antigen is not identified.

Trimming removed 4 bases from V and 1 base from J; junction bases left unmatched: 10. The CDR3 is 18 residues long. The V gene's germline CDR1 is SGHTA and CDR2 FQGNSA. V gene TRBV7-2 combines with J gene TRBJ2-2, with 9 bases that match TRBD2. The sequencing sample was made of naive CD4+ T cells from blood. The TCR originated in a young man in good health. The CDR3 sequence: CASSSSPLAGRNTGELFF. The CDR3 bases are TGTGCCAGCAGCTCATCGCCTCTAGCGGGGCGGAACACCGGGGAGCTGTTTTTT.